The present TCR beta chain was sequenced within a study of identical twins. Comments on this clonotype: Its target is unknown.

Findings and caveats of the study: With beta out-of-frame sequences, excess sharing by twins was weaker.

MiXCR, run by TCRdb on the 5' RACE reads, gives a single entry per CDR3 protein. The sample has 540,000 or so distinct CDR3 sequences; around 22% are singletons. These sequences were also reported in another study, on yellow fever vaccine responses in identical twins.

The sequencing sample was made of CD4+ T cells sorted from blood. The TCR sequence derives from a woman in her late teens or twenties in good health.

As DNA, the CDR3 is TGTGCCAGCAGCCCTCCGACTAGCGGGACCCACAATGAGCAGTTCTTC. This sequence encodes CASSPPTSGTHNEQFF. The chain couples TRBV7-9 to TRBJ2-1; 11 bases line up with TRBD2. The CDR3 is made up of 16 amino acids. The germline CDR1 and CDR2 sequences are SEHNR and FQNEAQ (reference sequence). Trimming cost V 5 bases and J 5 bases; bases outside gene matches: 8. The full variable domain, in which reference TRBV7-9 and TRBJ2-1 provide the parts outside the CDR3, is DTGVSQNPRHKITKRGQNVTFRCDPISEHNRLYWYRQTLGQGPEFLTYFQNEAQLEKSRLLSDRFSAERPKGSFSTLEIQRTEQGDSAMYLCASSPPTSGTHNEQFFGPGTRLTVL.